This record covers a single T cell receptor (beta chain). Its specificity is unknown. The data belong to a study of Tregs in tolerant kidney transplant recipients. Study-level findings and limits: Activated donor B cell expansion appeared to reveal the most relevant donor-specific TCRbeta repertoire. Changing PCR primers prevented nucleotide comparison between some patients' samples. Findings come from small patient numbers and require larger validation.

The data were produced by immunoSEQ multiplex PCR, yet TCRdb's version contains in-frame clones alone and is incomplete. Among around 98,000 clones, 80% to 95% were seen once, and the ten largest hold approximately 0.5%. This specimen consisted of CD4+ T cells from blood, obtained before the transplant. The sequence was collected from a human donor who received a combined kidney and bone marrow transplant.

The CDR3 nucleotides read TGTGCCAGCAGCTACCGCGGGGAGCGGGTTGAAAAACTGTTTTTT. Translation gives CASSYRGERVEKLFF. V and J are TRBV11-3 and TRBJ1-4, with D unresolved. Deletions cut 4 bases from V and 7 bases from J, with 16 bases between. The germline CDR1 and CDR2 sequences are SGHNT and YENEEA. This CDR3 is 15 amino acids long.